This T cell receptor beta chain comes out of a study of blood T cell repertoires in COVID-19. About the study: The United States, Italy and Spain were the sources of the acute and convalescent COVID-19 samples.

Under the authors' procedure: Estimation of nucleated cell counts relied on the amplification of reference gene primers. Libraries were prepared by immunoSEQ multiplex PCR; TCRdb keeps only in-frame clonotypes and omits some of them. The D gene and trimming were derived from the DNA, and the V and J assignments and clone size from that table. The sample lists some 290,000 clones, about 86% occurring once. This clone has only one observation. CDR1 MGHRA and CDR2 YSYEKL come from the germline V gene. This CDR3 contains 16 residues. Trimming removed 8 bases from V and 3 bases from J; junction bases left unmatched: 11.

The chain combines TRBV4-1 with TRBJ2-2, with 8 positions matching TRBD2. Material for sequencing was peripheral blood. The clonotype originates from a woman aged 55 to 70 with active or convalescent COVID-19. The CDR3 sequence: CASGIRAGAYTGELFF. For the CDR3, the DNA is TGCGCCAGCGGGATCCGAGCGGGGGCGTACACCGGGGAGCTGTTTTTT.